The 8 T cell receptor beta chains below all came from one sample that was sequenced in a study of T cell responses to AZD1222 COVID-19 vaccine. The repertoire was sequenced with immunoSEQ multiplex PCR; TCRdb's copy has only in-frame clones and lacks some. This table has roughly 180,000 clones, about 93% appearing once. The sample was peripheral blood, taken 28 days after the second dose of the MenACWY control vaccine. Source of these receptors: an adult who received the MenACWY meningococcal vaccine as a control.

The chain links TRBV9 to TRBJ2-4, with 7 nucleotides matching TRBD1. The CDR3 is 16 residues long. V lost 2 bases and J lost 1; bases outside the gene matches: 6. The germline CDR1 and CDR2 sequences are SGDLS and YYNGEE. The CDR3 region is CASSVGTDLAKNIQYF. The DNA of the CDR3 is TGTGCCAGCAGCGTCGGGACAGACCTGGCCAAAAACATTCAGTACTTC.

This chain connects TRBV19 to TRBJ1-1; D unclear. Germline V gene sequence: CDR1 LNHDA, CDR2 SQIVND (reference sequence). This CDR3 is built from 12 residues. V shed 3 bases and J shed 2 bases, with 4 bases lying between them. The CDR3 nucleotides are TGTGCCAGTAGTATCCTTAACACTGAAGCTTTCTTT. It specifies CASSILNTEAFF.

This clone has a single count. The chain is built from TRBV30 and TRBJ2-7; maybe TRBD2 (6 bases). The CDR3 is made up of 12 amino acids. In germline, CDR1 is GTSNPN, CDR2 SVGIG (reference sequence). V lost 4 bases and J lost 1, with 8 bases in between. This CDR3 reads CAWNGGSYEQYF. DNA for the CDR3: TGTGCCTGGAACGGGGGATCCTACGAGCAGTACTTC.

The chain employs TRBV2 and TRBJ1-1, with D maybe TRBD1 (6 bases). The CDR3 is 15 residues long. V was shortened by 4 bases and J by 0 bases, with 12 bases between the two germline ends. CDR1 and CDR2 (germline): SNHLY, FYNNEI. The CDR3 sequence is CASSVDGGVNTEAFF. The CDR3 DNA is TGTGCCAGCAGTGTCGATGGGGGCGTGAACACTGAAGCTTTCTTT.

This chain uses TRBV30 with TRBJ1-1, with D possibly being TRBD1 (6 bases). This CDR3 is 13 amino acids long. With 0 bases removed from V and 9 bases from J, the gap between germline ends came to 14 bases. Germline V lookup: CDR1 GTSNPN, CDR2 SVGIG (reference sequence). CDR3 in DNA: TGTGCCTGGAGTGTACAGGGCACTCCAAAAGCTTTCTTT. Encoded protein: CAWSVQGTPKAFF.

The gene calls are TRBV5-1 and TRBJ1-4; 7 nucleotides agree with TRBD1. In germline, CDR1 is SGHRS, CDR2 YFSETQ. The ends lost 4 bases at V and 7 bases at J; junction bases unmatched: 10. The length of the CDR3 is 15 residues. CDR3 amino acids: CASSMEAGGGEKLFF. The DNA of the CDR3 is TGCGCCAGCAGCATGGAGGCAGGGGGAGGTGAAAAACTGTTTTTT. Complete variable domain (other parts from reference TRBV5-1 and TRBJ1-4): KAGVTQTPRYLIKTRGQQVTLSCSPISGHRSVSWYQQTPGQGLQFLFEYFSETQRNKGNFPGRFSGRQFSNSRSEMNVSTLELGDSALYLCASSMEAGGGEKLFFGSGTQLSVL.

The chain links TRBV4-3 to TRBJ2-1; D may be TRBD1 (5 bases). From germline, CDR1 is LGHNA and CDR2 YSLEER. The CDR3 contains 15 residues. Trimming removed 0 bases from V and 3 bases from J, with 9 bases in between. The CDR3 region is CASSQDWGHYNEQFF. CDR3 nucleotide sequence: TGCGCCAGCAGCCAAGATTGGGGCCACTACAATGAGCAGTTCTTC.

The chain is built from TRBV6-5 and TRBJ1-1; D is ambiguous. The V gene lost 0 bases and the J gene lost 0 bases, with 2 bases spanning the gap. From germline, CDR1 is MNHEY and CDR2 SVGAGI. This CDR3 is built from 13 residues. The CDR3 region is CASSYSVNTEAFF. CDR3 DNA: TGTGCCAGCAGTTACTCTGTGAACACTGAAGCTTTCTTT.